The entry that follows covers one T cell receptor (beta chain) sequence. Followed over time, Seattle patients had been enrolled while infection was active. The sample belongs to a study of blood T cell repertoires in COVID-19. At the level of the study: Acute and convalescent COVID-19 specimens originated in the United States, Italy and Spain. Sources were T cells, B-cell-depleted T cells, or PBMCs; the material itself was cDNA or gDNA.

Original processing methods: Estimates of nucleated cell counts were drawn from the amplification of reference gene primers. Sequenced by immunoSEQ multiplex PCR; TCRdb stores in-frame clones only, minus some. V and J calls and clone size are given by that table; D and trimming were obtained from the DNA. The sample records around 200,000 clones, more than 75% being singletons. The sequencing input was peripheral blood. This receptor was identified in a person aged 70 to 85 with COVID-19, enrolled during active disease.

Written as DNA, the CDR3 is TGTGCCAGCAGCGTAGACGGGGGAGGGTCCACTGAAGCTTTCTTT. Encoded protein: CASSVDGGGSTEAFF. The chain combines TRBV9 with TRBJ1-1, with TRBD1 as a possible D gene (5 bases). Germline V gene lookup returns CDR1 SGDLS and CDR2 YYNGEE. V dropped 0 bases and J dropped 4 bases, with 13 bases sitting between them. CDR3 length: 15 amino acids.